The clone carrying this TCR beta chain came up a few times. This record comes from a study of blood T cell repertoires in COVID-19. Study details: Whether acute or convalescent, the COVID-19 samples came from the United States, Italy and Spain. T cells, B-cell-depleted T cells, or PBMCs supplied cDNA or gDNA.

The authors' processing: From reference gene primer amplification, estimates of nucleated cell counts were derived. Assay: immunoSEQ multiplex PCR; the TCRdb copy retains only in-frame clones and omits some. For V, J and clone size, that table is used; D and trimming come from the DNA. The sample contains under 300,000 clones, 85% of which appear only once. Deletions cut 6 bases from V and 6 bases from J, with 11 bases between. From germline, CDR1 is KGHSH and CDR2 LQKENI. The CDR3 spans 12 residues. This clonotype was sampled from a human donor in a cohort sampled during active COVID-19. The specimen sequenced was peripheral blood. This rearrangement joins TRBV18 to TRBJ1-2; the D gene is possibly TRBD1 (6 bases). In DNA form, the CDR3 reads TGTGCCAGCTCTCCGGGGGGCCATGGCTACACCTTC. Its protein product is CASSPGGHGYTF.